This T cell receptor beta chain was sequenced in a study of control samples from healthy donors and cancer patients. CDR1 and CDR2 from the germline V gene are SGHNT and YENEEA. The CDR3 is made up of 14 amino acids. V lost 8 bases and J 3 bases, leaving 16 bases between the germline ends. TCRdb keeps only in-frame clones here, not all; method: immunoSEQ multiplex PCR. The sample has approximately 83,000 clones, more than 85% seen once. The sequencing input was blood. The chain joins TRBV11-3 to TRBJ1-2; D is unclear. The receptor comes from a woman between 25 and 40 years old in good health. CDR3 region: CASGVLRADYGYTF. The CDR3 region has the DNA TGTGCCAGCGGCGTCCTAAGGGCCGACTATGGCTACACCTTC.